This TCR beta chain was recovered during a study of T cell responses to AZD1222 COVID-19 vaccine. General study results and limits: Clonal diversity may have been underestimated in mostly white British donors. The repertoires were collected only after the peak T cell response. Just a handful of AZD1222 recipients were seropositive at baseline. Unmutated variant regions reportedly attract nearly half of all spike-specific TCRs.

Repertoires were generated with immunoSEQ multiplex PCR, while TCRdb's copy carries only in-frame clones and drops some. The sample yields approximately 150,000 clones, around 89% seen once. The CDR3 spans 15 residues. Germline CDR1 reads SGHNT; CDR2 reads YYREEE (reference sequence). V shed 3 bases, J shed 3 bases, and the junction held 5 bases outside the gene matches. A single count supports this clone. Its target is not known. The material sequenced was peripheral blood, taken on day 0 of MenACWY control vaccination. The chain links TRBV5-4 to TRBJ2-2; TRBD1 agrees at 7 bases. The clonotype originates from an adult in good health. The CDR3: CASSSHRGDTGELFF. CDR3 in DNA: TGTGCCAGCAGCTCCCACAGGGGTGACACCGGGGAGCTGTTTTTT.